This T cell receptor (beta chain) was sequenced during a study of control samples from healthy donors and cancer patients. V lost 6 bases and J 0 bases, leaving 13 bases between the germline ends. This CDR3 is built from 15 residues. Germline CDR1 and CDR2: SNHLY and FYNNEI. The protocol was immunoSEQ multiplex PCR, while the TCRdb copy is restricted to in-frame clones and leaves out a portion. The sample carries about 110,000 clones, 80% to 95% recorded once. The receptor comes from a woman younger than 30 in good health. The rearrangement joins TRBV2 to TRBJ2-3; possible D gene TRBD1, 7 bases. Specimen: blood. Here the CDR3 DNA reads TGTGCCAGCAGCGTACAGGGGACTAGCACAGATACGCAGTATTTT. It codes for CASSVQGTSTDTQYF.